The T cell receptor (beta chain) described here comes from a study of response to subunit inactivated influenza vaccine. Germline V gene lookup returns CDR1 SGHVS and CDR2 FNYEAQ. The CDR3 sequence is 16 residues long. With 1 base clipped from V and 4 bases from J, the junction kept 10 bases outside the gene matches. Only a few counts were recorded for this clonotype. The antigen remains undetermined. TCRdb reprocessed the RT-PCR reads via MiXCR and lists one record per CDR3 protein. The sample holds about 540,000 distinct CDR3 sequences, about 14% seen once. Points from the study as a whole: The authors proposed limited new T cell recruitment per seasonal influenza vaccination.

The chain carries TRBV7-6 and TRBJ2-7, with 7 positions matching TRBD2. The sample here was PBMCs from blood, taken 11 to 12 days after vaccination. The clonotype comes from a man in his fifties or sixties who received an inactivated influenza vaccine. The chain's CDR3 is CASSLGLAGSIYEQYF. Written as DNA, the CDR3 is TGTGCCAGCAGCTTAGGTTTAGCGGGTTCGATTTACGAGCAGTACTTC.